Presented here are 20 T cell receptor beta chains from one specimen sequenced in a study of T cells in Graves' hyperthyroidism and ophthalmopathy. TCR beta CDR3 region amplification was performed from RNA transcripts. First-round RT-PCR with HTBI primers amplified the TCR CDR3 region. Each CDR3 protein is one row after TCRdb ran MiXCR on the multiplex PCR reads. The repertoire holds a few hundred thousand distinct CDR3 sequences, with about 16% as singletons. Sequences were obtained from blood. The source is a woman aged 25 to 45 with Graves' hyperthyroidism.

The chain's CDR3 is CASSQDRWGSLHF. CDR3 bases: TGTGCCAGCAGCCAAGATCGGTGGGGATCTCTGCATTTT. The chain combines TRBV14 with TRBJ1-5; no reliable D call. Trimming removed 0 bases from V and 15 bases from J, with 15 bases in between. CDR1 is SGHDN and CDR2 is FVKESK in the germline V gene. The CDR3 runs 13 residues. The whole variable domain, filled in from reference TRBV14 and TRBJ1-5, reads EAGVTQFPSHSVIEKGQTVTLRCDPISGHDNLYWYRRVMGKEIKFLLHFVKESKQDESGMPNNRFLAERTGGTYSTLKVQPAELEDSGVYFCASSQDRWGSLHFGDGTRLSIL.

This chain uses TRBV11-2 with TRBJ1-5; TRBD1 matches at 9 bases. V lost 1 base to trimming and J lost 11 bases; unmatched junction nucleotides: 12. Germline lookup yields CDR1 SGHAT and CDR2 FQNNGV. CDR3 length: 16 amino acids. CDR3 bases: TGTGCCAGCAGCTTAGTCTCGGGACAGGGCTGGGGGACCCAGCATTTT. Translating gives CASSLVSGQGWGTQHF.

The chain joins TRBV19 to TRBJ2-2, with TRBD2 matching 11 bases. Germline CDR1 LNHDA, CDR2 SQIVND (reference sequence). The CDR3 has 15 amino acids. J was trimmed by 7 bases and V by 5 bases; bases with no gene match: 6. The CDR3 DNA sequence: TGTGCCAGTAGTCAACTAGCGGGAGCCGACGGGGAGCTGTTTTTT. It is translated as CASSQLAGADGELFF.

The gene calls are TRBV19 and TRBJ2-7; 7 positions agree with TRBD1. The trim removed 1 base at V and 3 bases at J, leaving 6 bases unmatched. This CDR3 contains 15 residues. CDR1 is LNHDA, CDR2 SQIVND, per germline (reference sequence). The CDR3 bases are TGTGCCAGTAGTATAGGGGGGACAGCCGTCTACGAGCAGTACTTC. The encoded protein is CASSIGGTAVYEQYF.

There are many counts of this clonotype. The chain has TRBV10-3 and TRBJ2-1; TRBD2 agrees at 9 bases. Trimming at V came to 0 bases and at J to 4 bases, leaving 4 bases not matched to a gene. This CDR3 region has 16 residues. Germline loops: CDR1 ENHRY, CDR2 SYGVKD. The CDR3 DNA reads as TGTGCCATCAGTGAGTCGGCGGGAGGGAAATACAATGAGCAGTTCTTC. Protein product: CAISESAGGKYNEQFF.

About this clonotype: This may be a read error, as it is one base from a much larger clone. V and J are TRBV5-1 and TRBJ2-1; TRBD2 agrees at 10 bases. The DNA matches TRBJ2-7 better at its end, which makes the J call doubtful. This CDR3 comprises 16 residues. CDR1 and CDR2 (germline): SGHRS, YFSETQ. For the CDR3, the DNA is TGCGCCAGCAGCTTGGTTCCTCTAGCGGGGGCCAATGAGCAGTACTTC. Protein: CASSLVPLAGANEQYF.

This clonotype was counted between two and nine times. The chain has TRBV7-2 and TRBJ2-4; D remains ambiguous. V lost 0 bases, J lost 1 base, and 4 bases lay in between. The CDR3 has 14 residues. CDR1 and CDR2 from the germline V gene are SGHTA and FQGNSA. The CDR3 protein is CASSLASAKNIQYF. CDR3 coding DNA: TGTGCCAGCAGCTTAGCCTCCGCCAAAAACATTCAGTACTTC.

This clonotype was seen at least ten times. The rearrangement joins TRBV3-1 to TRBJ2-1, with 9 positions matching TRBD2. The CDR3 spans 16 residues. V was clipped by 3 bases and J by 4 bases; unmatched bases: 7. Per germline, CDR1 LGHDT and CDR2 YNNKEL (reference sequence). The CDR3 DNA reads TGTGCCAGCAGCCAGTCGGCGGGAGGGCCGTACAATGAGCAGTTCTTC. It specifies CASSQSAGGPYNEQFF.

This clonotype was counted many times. CDR3 residues: CASSTVTNTGELFF. The CDR3, as DNA: TGTGCCAGCTCGACGGTTACGAACACCGGGGAGCTGTTTTTT. The chain joins TRBV18 to TRBJ2-2; no clear D gene. V gave up 6 bases and J gave up 0 bases, with 8 bases separating them. The CDR3 has 14 residues. Germline CDR1 reads KGHSH; CDR2 reads LQKENI.

The table lists this clonotype with a few counts. The rearrangement links TRBV10-3 to TRBJ2-2; 9 positions match TRBD2. Looked up from germline, CDR1 is ENHRY and CDR2 is SYGVKD. The CDR3 is 12 residues long. V lost 8 bases, J lost 6 bases, and 1 base stayed unmatched. The CDR3 coding sequence is TGTGCCATCGCGGGAGGGCCCGGGGAGCTGTTTTTT. It specifies CAIAGGPGELFF.

This clonotype was recorded many times. The chain is built from TRBV3-1 and TRBJ2-1; D may be TRBD2 (6 bases). The CDR3 totals 15 residues. The V and J ends lost 6 bases and 0 bases respectively, with 12 bases between them. Looked up from germline, CDR1 is LGHDT and CDR2 is YNNKEL (reference sequence). CDR3 residues: CASSLALSSYNEQFF. CDR3 sequence (DNA): TGTGCCAGCAGTCTAGCGCTGAGCTCCTACAATGAGCAGTTCTTC.

This clonotype was seen more than once but under ten times. The genes are TRBV10-3 and TRBJ2-1; weak D call: TRBD2 (6 bases). V lost 8 bases, J lost 7 bases, and 15 bases lay in between. Germline lookup yields CDR1 ENHRY and CDR2 SYGVKD. This CDR3 has 13 amino acids. The CDR3 is CAIDPGVGNEQFF. Written as DNA, the CDR3 is TGTGCCATCGATCCGGGAGTCGGGAATGAGCAGTTCTTC.

Many counts were recorded for this clonotype. This rearrangement joins TRBV18 to TRBJ1-5; the D is unclear. V lost 5 bases to trimming and J lost 0 bases, with 8 bases between them. Germline CDR1 KGHSH, CDR2 LQKENI. CDR3 size: 14 residues. In nucleotides, the CDR3 is TGTGCCAGCTCAGCAAGCTATAGCAATCAGCCCCAGCATTTT. As protein: CASSASYSNQPQHF.

This clonotype showed up many times. The rearrangement links TRBV7-9 to TRBJ2-5, with D possibly matching TRBD2 (5 bases). The germline gives CDR1 SEHNR, CDR2 FQNEAQ (reference sequence). V lost 2 bases to trimming and J lost 2 bases, with 9 bases between them. The CDR3 is 14 residues long. In DNA form, the CDR3 reads TGTGCCAGCAGCTTAAACGGGAAGCAAGAGACCCAGTACTTC. This codes for CASSLNGKQETQYF. Filled out from reference TRBV7-9 and TRBJ2-5, the complete variable domain reads DTGVSQNPRHKITKRGQNVTFRCDPISEHNRLYWYRQTLGQGPEFLTYFQNEAQLEKSRLLSDRFSAERPKGSFSTLEIQRTEQGDSAMYLCASSLNGKQETQYFGPGTRLLVL.

The V gene is TRBV18, the J gene TRBJ1-2; D possibly corresponds to TRBD1 (6 bases). V gave up 4 bases and J gave up 0 bases, with 18 bases separating them. The CDR3 has 17 residues. Germline CDR1 KGHSH, CDR2 LQKENI. The CDR3 bases are TGTGCCAGCTCACTTAAACGGGACACCGGTTCTAACTATGGCTACACCTTC. Its translation: CASSLKRDTGSNYGYTF.

This clonotype was picked up many times. V usage is TRBV7-8 and J usage is TRBJ1-2; D is possibly TRBD1 (6 bases). The CDR3 runs to 15 residues. The V end lost 5 bases, the J end lost 1 base, and 14 bases lay between the germline ends. Germline V gene sequence: CDR1 SGHVS, CDR2 FQNEAQ. Here the CDR3 DNA reads TGTGCCAGCAGCCCGACCGGGACACTTAACTATGGCTACACCTTC. This encodes CASSPTGTLNYGYTF.

At least ten counts were recorded for this clonotype. The V and J genes are TRBV10-2 and TRBJ2-7, with 10 nucleotides matching TRBD1. From germline, CDR1 is WSHSY and CDR2 SAAADI. The trim removed 8 bases at V and 6 bases at J, leaving 7 bases unmatched. The CDR3 is made up of 13 amino acids. Here the CDR3 reads CASAGQGPGEQYF. CDR3 sequence (DNA): TGCGCCAGCGCGGGACAGGGGCCGGGCGAGCAGTACTTC.

This clonotype was recorded at least ten times. This chain uses TRBV12-3 or TRBV12-4 with TRBJ1-5; unclear D gene. The CDR3 loop spans 14 amino acids. V lost 1 base to trimming and J lost 4 bases, with 8 bases between them. The CDR3 protein is CASSLGHENQPQHF. Here the CDR3 DNA reads TGTGCCAGCAGTTTAGGTCACGAAAATCAGCCCCAGCATTTT.

V is TRBV12-3 or TRBV12-4 and J is TRBJ1-3; no firm D call. V lost 2 bases, J lost 8 bases, and 7 bases lay in between. This CDR3 has 12 residues. CDR3 nucleotide sequence: TGTGCCAGCAGTTTAAGCGTCGACACCATATATTTT. Translation gives CASSLSVDTIYF.

This clonotype was observed at least ten times. The chain links TRBV18 to TRBJ2-7; 8 bases map to TRBD1. This CDR3 comprises 13 residues. Germline CDR1 reads KGHSH; CDR2 reads LQKENI. V was pared by 8 bases and J by 4 bases, with 7 bases of the junction left unmatched. DNA for the CDR3: TGTGCCAGCAGCCCCGGGACAGGATACGAGCAGTACTTC. Amino acids: CASSPGTGYEQYF.